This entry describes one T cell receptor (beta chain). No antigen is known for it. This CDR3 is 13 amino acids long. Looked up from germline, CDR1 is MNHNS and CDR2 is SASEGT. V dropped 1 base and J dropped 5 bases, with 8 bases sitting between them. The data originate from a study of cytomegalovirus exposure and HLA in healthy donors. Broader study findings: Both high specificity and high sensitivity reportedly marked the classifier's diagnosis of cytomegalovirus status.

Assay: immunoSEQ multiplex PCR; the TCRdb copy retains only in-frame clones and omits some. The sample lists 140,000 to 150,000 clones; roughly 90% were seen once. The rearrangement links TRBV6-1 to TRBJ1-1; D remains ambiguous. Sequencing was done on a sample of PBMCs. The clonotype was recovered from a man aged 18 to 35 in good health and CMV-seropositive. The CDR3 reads CASSEEPRTEAFF. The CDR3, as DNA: TGTGCCAGCAGTGAAGAACCCAGAACTGAAGCTTTCTTT.